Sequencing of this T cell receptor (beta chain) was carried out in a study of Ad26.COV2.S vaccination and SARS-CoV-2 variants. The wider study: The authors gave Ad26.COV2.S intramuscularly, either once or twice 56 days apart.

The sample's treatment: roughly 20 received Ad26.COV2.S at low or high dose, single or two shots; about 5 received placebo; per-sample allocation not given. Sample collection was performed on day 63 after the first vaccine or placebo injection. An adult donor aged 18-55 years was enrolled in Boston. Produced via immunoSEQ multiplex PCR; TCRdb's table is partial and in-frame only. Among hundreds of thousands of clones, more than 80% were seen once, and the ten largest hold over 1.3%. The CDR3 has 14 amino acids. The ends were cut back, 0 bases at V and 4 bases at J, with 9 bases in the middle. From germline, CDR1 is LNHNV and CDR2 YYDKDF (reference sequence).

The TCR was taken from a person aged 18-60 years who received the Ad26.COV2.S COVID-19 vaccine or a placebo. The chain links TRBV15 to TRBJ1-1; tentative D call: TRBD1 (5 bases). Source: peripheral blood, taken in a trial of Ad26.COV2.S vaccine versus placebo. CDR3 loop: CATSRDVGTTEAFF. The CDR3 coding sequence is TGTGCCACCAGCAGAGATGTGGGGACCACTGAAGCTTTCTTT.